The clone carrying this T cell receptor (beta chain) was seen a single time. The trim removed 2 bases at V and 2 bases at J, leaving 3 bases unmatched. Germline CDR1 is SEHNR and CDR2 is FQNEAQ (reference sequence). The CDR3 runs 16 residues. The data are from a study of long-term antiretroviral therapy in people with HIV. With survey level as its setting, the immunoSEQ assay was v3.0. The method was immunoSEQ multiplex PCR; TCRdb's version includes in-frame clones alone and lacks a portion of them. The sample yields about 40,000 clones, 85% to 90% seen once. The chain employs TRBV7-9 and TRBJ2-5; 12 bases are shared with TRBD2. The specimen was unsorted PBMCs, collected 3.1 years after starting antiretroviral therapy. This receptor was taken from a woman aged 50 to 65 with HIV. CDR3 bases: TGTGCCAGCAGCTTAAGCCTAGCGGGGGGGCAAGAGACCCAGTACTTC. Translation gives CASSLSLAGGQETQYF.